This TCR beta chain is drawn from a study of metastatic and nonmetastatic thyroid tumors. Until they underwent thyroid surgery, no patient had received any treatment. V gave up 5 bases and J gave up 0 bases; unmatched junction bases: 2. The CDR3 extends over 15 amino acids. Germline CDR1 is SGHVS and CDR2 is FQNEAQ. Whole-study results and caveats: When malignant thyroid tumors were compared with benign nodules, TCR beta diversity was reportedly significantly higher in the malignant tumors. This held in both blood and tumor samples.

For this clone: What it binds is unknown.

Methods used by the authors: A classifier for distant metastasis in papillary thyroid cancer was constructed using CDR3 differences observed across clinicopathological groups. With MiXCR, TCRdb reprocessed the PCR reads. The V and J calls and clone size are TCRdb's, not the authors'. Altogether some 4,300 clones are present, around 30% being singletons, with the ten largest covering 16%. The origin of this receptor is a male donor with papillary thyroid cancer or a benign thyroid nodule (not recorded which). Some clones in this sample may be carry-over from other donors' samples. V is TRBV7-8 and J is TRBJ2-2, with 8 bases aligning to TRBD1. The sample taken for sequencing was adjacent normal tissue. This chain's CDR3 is CASSHRGSNTGELFF. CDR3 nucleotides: TGTGCCAGCAGCCACAGGGGGTCGAACACCGGGGAGCTGTTTTTT. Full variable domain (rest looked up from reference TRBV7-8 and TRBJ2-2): GAGVSQSPRYKVAKRGQDVALRCDPISGHVSLFWYQQALGQGPEFLTYFQNEAQLDKSGLPSDRFFAERPEGSVSTLKIQRTQQEDSAVYLCASSHRGSNTGELFFGEGSRLTVL.